These 20 T cell receptor beta chains originate from one sample sequenced in a study of T cells in Graves' hyperthyroidism and ophthalmopathy. Amplification yielded TCR beta CDR3 regions, with RNA transcripts as the source. RT-PCR in the first round (using the HTBI primer set) targeted the TCR CDR3. TCRdb used MiXCR to reprocess the multiplex PCR reads, holding one entry per CDR3 protein. The profile covers around 300,000 distinct CDR3 sequences, with approximately 20% appearing a single time and around 65% taken by the ten largest. Material: blood. All receptors come from a man aged 30 to 39 with Graves' ophthalmopathy.

The V gene is TRBV7-2, the J gene TRBJ1-2; D unclear. Trimming cost V 1 base and J 8 bases, with 14 bases left between them. The germline gives CDR1 SGHTA, CDR2 FQGNSA. This CDR3 is built from 14 residues. CDR3 bases: TGTGCCAGCAGCTTAGGGGGAAGGAGTAACGGCTACACCTTC. Encoded protein: CASSLGGRSNGYTF.

This clonotype was observed many times. The rearrangement uses TRBV27 and TRBJ2-7; D call uncertain. CDR3 length: 14 residues. Trimming took 8 bases from V and 0 from J, leaving 14 bases between them. The germline V gene has CDR1 MNHEY and CDR2 SMNVEV (reference sequence). The CDR3 DNA follows: TGTGCCAGCCGCGGCCCCCCCTACTCCTACGAGCAGTACTTC. Translated, it gives CASRGPPYSYEQYF.

The V call is TRBV7-9, the J call TRBJ2-1; 15 nucleotides line up with TRBD2. Per germline, CDR1 SEHNR and CDR2 FQNEAQ (reference sequence). CDR3 length equals 22 residues. Germline trimming cut 5 bases from V and 0 bases from J; bases unmatched to any gene: 17. The CDR3 loop is CASSHPSQSGTSGGSSYNEQFF. The CDR3 DNA follows: TGTGCCAGCAGCCACCCGTCCCAATCGGGGACTAGCGGGGGGAGCTCCTACAATGAGCAGTTCTTC.

This sequence joins TRBV9 and TRBJ2-7, with TRBD1 matching 8 bases. The CDR3 is 14 amino acids. CDR1 is SGDLS, CDR2 YYNGEE, per germline. With V trimmed by 2 bases and J by 1 base, 2 bases remained unmatched. CDR3 DNA: TGTGCCAGCAGCGTGACAGGGGATTCCTACGAGCAGTACTTC. Translation: CASSVTGDSYEQYF.

The chain has TRBV7-9 and TRBJ2-5, with unresolved D. Trimming left V 4 bases short and J 4 bases short, with 7 bases between. Germline V lookup: CDR1 SEHNR, CDR2 FQNEAQ (reference sequence). This CDR3 has 12 residues. The CDR3 nucleotides are TGTGCCAGCAGCTCGGCTTCAGAGACCCAGTACTTC. It translates to CASSSASETQYF.

The chain links TRBV2 to TRBJ2-1; 9 bases line up with TRBD2. The length of the CDR3 is 17 residues. V shed 3 bases and J 1 base; nucleotides not matched to a gene: 7. The germline CDR1 and CDR2 sequences are SNHLY and FYNNEI. The CDR3: CASSDEPLAGSYNEQFF. The CDR3 DNA reads as TGTGCCAGCAGTGACGAGCCCCTAGCGGGGTCCTACAATGAGCAGTTCTTC.

This clonotype was observed at least ten times. The chain combines TRBV10-3 with TRBJ2-7; 10 positions agree with TRBD2. Germline V gives CDR1 ENHRY, CDR2 SYGVKD. The CDR3 contains 13 residues. V shed 5 bases and J 5 bases; nucleotides not matched to a gene: 3. CDR3 amino acids: CAISIAGGHEQYF. CDR3 bases: TGTGCCATCAGTATAGCGGGAGGCCACGAGCAGTACTTC.

V usage is TRBV3-1 and J usage is TRBJ2-7; 7 bases align to TRBD2. CDR1 is LGHDT and CDR2 is YNNKEL in the germline V gene (reference sequence). This CDR3 contains 16 residues. J was trimmed by 4 bases and V by 1 base; bases with no gene match: 10. Here the CDR3 DNA reads TGTGCCAGCAGCCAAGGAGAAGGTCGGGAGGCTTACGAGCAGTACTTC. Protein product: CASSQGEGREAYEQYF.

This clonotype was found many times. The V call is TRBV6-2 or TRBV6-3, the J call TRBJ2-7, with a possible D match to TRBD1 (5 bases). With 2 bases removed from V and 9 bases from J, the gap between germline ends came to 14 bases. The CDR3 is made up of 13 amino acids. Looked up from germline, CDR1 is MNHEY and CDR2 is SVGEGT. The CDR3 reads CASSYVFMGPQYF. CDR3 nucleotide sequence: TGTGCCAGCAGTTACGTATTCATGGGGCCGCAGTACTTC.

At least ten counts were recorded for this clonotype. The gene calls are TRBV2 and TRBJ1-1, with D unresolved. V dropped 7 bases and J dropped 3 bases, with 6 bases sitting between them. The CDR3 has 11 residues. The V gene's germline CDR1 is SNHLY and CDR2 FYNNEI. The DNA of the CDR3 is TGTGCCAGCACACGGGACACTGAAGCTTTCTTT. Amino acids: CASTRDTEAFF.

This rearrangement joins TRBV7-2 to TRBJ1-1; tentatively, D is TRBD1 (6 bases). CDR1 is SGHTA, CDR2 FQGNSA, per germline. Deletions cut 1 base from V and 1 base from J, with 16 bases between. There are 17 residues in the CDR3. CDR3 in DNA: TGTGCCAGCAGCTTAGGATTCTGGGGGCTCAGGAACACTGAAGCTTTCTTT. Translation gives CASSLGFWGLRNTEAFF.

The table lists this clonotype with many counts. This sequence joins TRBV6-5 and TRBJ1-1, with D maybe TRBD1 (5 bases). Germline CDR1 is MNHEY and CDR2 is SVGAGI. V was clipped by 1 base and J by 2 bases, with 14 bases between them. The CDR3 is made up of 16 amino acids. CDR3 sequence reads: CASSYLQDLRNTEAFF. The DNA of the CDR3 is TGTGCCAGCAGTTACTTACAGGACCTCCGAAACACTGAAGCTTTCTTT.

This clonotype was recorded at least ten times. The rearrangement links TRBV6-6 to TRBJ2-1; 8 bases are shared with TRBD1. This CDR3 spans 13 amino acids. CDR1 MNHNY and CDR2 SVGAGI come from the germline V gene (reference sequence). Trimming cost V 2 bases and J 7 bases; bases outside gene matches: 1. The CDR3 DNA sequence: TGTGCCAGCAGTTACGGACAGGGAAATGAGCAGTTCTTC. Translation gives CASSYGQGNEQFF.

This chain joins TRBV5-5 and TRBJ2-7; 15 bases line up with TRBD2. The germline CDR1 and CDR2 sequences are SGHKS and YYEKEE (reference sequence). This CDR3 is 16 amino acids long. The V segment lost 4 bases and the J segment 7 bases; nucleotides outside the gene matches: 9. Here the CDR3 DNA reads TGTGCCAGCAGCCCTTGGACTAGCGGGAGGGTGTGGGAGCAGTACTTC. It translates to CASSPWTSGRVWEQYF.

V is TRBV28 and J is TRBJ1-1; D not certain. From germline, CDR1 is MDHEN and CDR2 SYDVKM. The CDR3 has 14 residues. V dropped 5 bases and J dropped 6 bases, with 16 bases sitting between them. CDR3 region: CASSAKPGPPEAFF. In DNA, the CDR3 is TGTGCCAGCAGTGCAAAACCGGGCCCGCCTGAAGCTTTCTTT.

This clonotype was detected only once. This sequence joins TRBV19 and TRBJ1-6; D unresolved. This CDR3 is built from 14 residues. The V end was cut by 7 bases, the J end by 5 bases, with 12 bases between. Germline CDR1 reads LNHDA; CDR2 reads SQIVND (reference sequence). The CDR3 here is CASNRGEHNSPLHF. In nucleotides, the CDR3 is TGTGCCAGTAACCGGGGAGAGCATAATTCACCCCTCCACTTT.

This rearrangement joins TRBV28 to TRBJ2-5, with 11 nucleotides matching TRBD1. Unmatched junction bases numbered 8, after V lost 6 bases and J lost 5 bases. Per the germline V gene, CDR1 is MDHEN and CDR2 is SYDVKM. This CDR3 comprises 15 residues. The CDR3 DNA reads TGTGCCAGCAGCTTCCAAGGACAGGGGGCGGAGACCCAGTACTTC. Translated: CASSFQGQGAETQYF.

This clonotype was picked up a small number of times. V usage is TRBV4-2 and J usage is TRBJ2-7, with D possibly being TRBD2 (5 bases). The V end lost 0 bases, the J end lost 3 bases, and 12 bases lay between the germline ends. Germline CDR1 LGHNA, CDR2 YNFKEQ. The CDR3 loop spans 15 amino acids. This chain's CDR3 is CASSQETLAGYEQYF. CDR3 sequence (DNA): TGTGCCAGCAGCCAAGAGACTCTAGCCGGCTACGAGCAGTACTTC.

CDR3 region: CASSFFGRGVHLAKNIQYF. CDR3 nucleotide sequence: TGTGCCAGCAGCTTTTTTGGTCGGGGCGTCCACCTAGCCAAAAACATTCAGTACTTC. The V and J genes are TRBV7-9 and TRBJ2-4; D tentatively reads TRBD1 or TRBD2 (5 bases each). Trimming removed 3 bases at V and 0 bases at J, with 21 bases between. The CDR3 loop spans 19 amino acids. CDR1 is SEHNR, CDR2 FQNEAQ, per germline (reference sequence).

In its sample, this clonotype was seen many times. V gene TRBV29-1 combines with J gene TRBJ2-5; D is uncertain. The CDR3 covers 12 residues. Germline assignment: CDR1 SQVTM and CDR2 ANQGSEA. Trimming removed 3 bases at V and 7 bases at J, with 12 bases between. The CDR3 loop reads CSVDGVPGTQYF. Written as DNA, the CDR3 is TGCAGCGTTGATGGTGTACCGGGGACCCAGTACTTC.